The rows below give T cell receptor beta chains drawn from one sample of a study of beta chain features in type 1 diabetes. Generated by immunoSEQ multiplex PCR, the TCRdb table keeps only in-frame clones and is missing some. Counted here are 600,000 to 700,000 clones, roughly 12% occurring once; the ten biggest clones make up around 0.12%. Material: naive CD4+ T cells from blood. These receptors all come from a young man with type 1 diabetes. CDR3s include the opening cysteine and the closing phenylalanine or tryptophan. Fields, in order: CDR3 protein, J gene, clone size, D gene, V gene. The D gene is left open where the match is weak. Size is stated for part of the rows, as once, few or many counts, or as a class when the clone is expanded.

CASSYLPGQGYEQYF | TRBJ2-7 | - | TRBD1 | TRBV6-5
CASSQNRDRGREQFF | TRBJ2-1 | - | TRBD1 | TRBV5-4
CASRDTGGNIQYF | TRBJ2-4 | - | TRBD1 | TRBV6-5
CASSAGTLHEQYF | TRBJ2-7 | - | - | TRBV5-6
CASSQRDWPQHF | TRBJ1-5 | - | - | TRBV6-6
CASGLDQATPETQYF | TRBJ2-5 | few | - | TRBV12-5
CASSSGTGSTNEKLFF | TRBJ1-4 | few | TRBD1 | TRBV7-9
CASSAPGSGANVLTF | TRBJ2-6 | few | - | TRBV4-3
CASSRTGLNQPQHF | TRBJ1-5 | few | TRBD1 | TRBV7-2
CASSYSKQYSGNTIYF | TRBJ1-3 | - | - | TRBV6-5
CASSDGRENEQYF | TRBJ2-7 | - | - | TRBV2
CASSITGRLKTEAFF | TRBJ1-1 | - | - | TRBV13
CASSFSLGTQGKDTQYF | TRBJ2-3 | - | - | TRBV27
CASSKTHLAASTDTQYF | TRBJ2-3 | - | - | TRBV21-1
CASSPPTGGRDTQYF | TRBJ2-3 | - | TRBD1 | TRBV18
CASQRRTSGGTNTGELFF | TRBJ2-2 | - | TRBD2 | TRBV7-8
CSVDDRDYEQYF | TRBJ2-7 | - | TRBD1 | TRBV29-1
CASSQDGSVKGETQYF | TRBJ2-5 | - | - | TRBV4-3
CAIRADRGTSPLHF | TRBJ1-6 | - | TRBD1 | TRBV10-3
CASSLGQTNYGYTF | TRBJ1-2 | few | - | TRBV7-9
CASSSPPGGDETQYF | TRBJ2-5 | few | TRBD2 | TRBV7-3
CASGLMAPTDTQYF | TRBJ2-3 | - | - | TRBV12-5
CASSRDRGNEQFF | TRBJ2-1 | few | TRBD1 | TRBV18
CASSLPGGGEKLFF | TRBJ1-4 | - | - | TRBV7-2
CASTIRGLGYGYTF | TRBJ1-2 | few | TRBD1 | TRBV28
CAWSVLAEQYF | TRBJ2-7 | few | - | TRBV30
CASSPGRVDQPQHF | TRBJ1-5 | - | - | TRBV18
CAWSAREAGYTYEQYF | TRBJ2-7 | - | - | TRBV30
CASSMWGNSYEQYF | TRBJ2-7 | - | - | TRBV19
CASSYSSGYTDTQYF | TRBJ2-3 | - | - | TRBV2
CASSLKQGYYGYTF | TRBJ1-2 | few | TRBD1 | TRBV28
CASSLQSPPSPLHF | TRBJ1-6 | few | - | TRBV13
CASRSPGAQPQHF | TRBJ1-5 | few | - | TRBV28
CASSVGQIQETQYF | TRBJ2-5 | - | TRBD1 | TRBV11-2
CASSVPQGGYSPLHF | TRBJ1-6 | - | TRBD1 | TRBV7-2
CASSLDSQGWDTQYF | TRBJ2-3 | - | - | TRBV11-2
CASSLTLVDREAFF | TRBJ1-1 | - | TRBD1 | TRBV7-3
CASSLERGLRLDTQYF | TRBJ2-3 | few | TRBD1 | TRBV5-4
CASSLGPSGAQETQYF | TRBJ2-5 | few | TRBD2 | TRBV5-6
CASRARQFGGYTF | TRBJ1-2 | - | - | TRBV25-1
CASSSGLAADTQYF | TRBJ2-3 | few | TRBD2 | TRBV7-3
CASSPYNAVNEQFF | TRBJ2-1 | few | - | TRBV18